This record concerns one T cell receptor (beta chain) sequence. This CDR3 has 15 residues. Looked up from germline, CDR1 is SNHLY and CDR2 is FYNNEI. The V end was cut by 6 bases, the J end by 2 bases, with 16 bases between. The record originates from a study of cytomegalovirus exposure and HLA in healthy donors. This PCR relied on a set of 60 Vbeta primers and 13 Jbeta primers. Here immunoSEQ multiplex PCR was the method, and the copy in TCRdb shows in-frame clones only, minus some. The sample holds approximately 190,000 clones; over 70% are singletons and the top ten take 3.5% to 4%. The TCR originated in a man aged 45-65 years in good health and CMV-seronegative. The chain joins TRBV2 to TRBJ1-1; a weak D match, TRBD1 (5 bases). The material sequenced was PBMCs. CDR3 amino acids: CASRVALGGNTEAFF. In DNA, the CDR3 is TGTGCCAGCAGGGTGGCCCTCGGGGGTAACACTGAAGCTTTCTTT.